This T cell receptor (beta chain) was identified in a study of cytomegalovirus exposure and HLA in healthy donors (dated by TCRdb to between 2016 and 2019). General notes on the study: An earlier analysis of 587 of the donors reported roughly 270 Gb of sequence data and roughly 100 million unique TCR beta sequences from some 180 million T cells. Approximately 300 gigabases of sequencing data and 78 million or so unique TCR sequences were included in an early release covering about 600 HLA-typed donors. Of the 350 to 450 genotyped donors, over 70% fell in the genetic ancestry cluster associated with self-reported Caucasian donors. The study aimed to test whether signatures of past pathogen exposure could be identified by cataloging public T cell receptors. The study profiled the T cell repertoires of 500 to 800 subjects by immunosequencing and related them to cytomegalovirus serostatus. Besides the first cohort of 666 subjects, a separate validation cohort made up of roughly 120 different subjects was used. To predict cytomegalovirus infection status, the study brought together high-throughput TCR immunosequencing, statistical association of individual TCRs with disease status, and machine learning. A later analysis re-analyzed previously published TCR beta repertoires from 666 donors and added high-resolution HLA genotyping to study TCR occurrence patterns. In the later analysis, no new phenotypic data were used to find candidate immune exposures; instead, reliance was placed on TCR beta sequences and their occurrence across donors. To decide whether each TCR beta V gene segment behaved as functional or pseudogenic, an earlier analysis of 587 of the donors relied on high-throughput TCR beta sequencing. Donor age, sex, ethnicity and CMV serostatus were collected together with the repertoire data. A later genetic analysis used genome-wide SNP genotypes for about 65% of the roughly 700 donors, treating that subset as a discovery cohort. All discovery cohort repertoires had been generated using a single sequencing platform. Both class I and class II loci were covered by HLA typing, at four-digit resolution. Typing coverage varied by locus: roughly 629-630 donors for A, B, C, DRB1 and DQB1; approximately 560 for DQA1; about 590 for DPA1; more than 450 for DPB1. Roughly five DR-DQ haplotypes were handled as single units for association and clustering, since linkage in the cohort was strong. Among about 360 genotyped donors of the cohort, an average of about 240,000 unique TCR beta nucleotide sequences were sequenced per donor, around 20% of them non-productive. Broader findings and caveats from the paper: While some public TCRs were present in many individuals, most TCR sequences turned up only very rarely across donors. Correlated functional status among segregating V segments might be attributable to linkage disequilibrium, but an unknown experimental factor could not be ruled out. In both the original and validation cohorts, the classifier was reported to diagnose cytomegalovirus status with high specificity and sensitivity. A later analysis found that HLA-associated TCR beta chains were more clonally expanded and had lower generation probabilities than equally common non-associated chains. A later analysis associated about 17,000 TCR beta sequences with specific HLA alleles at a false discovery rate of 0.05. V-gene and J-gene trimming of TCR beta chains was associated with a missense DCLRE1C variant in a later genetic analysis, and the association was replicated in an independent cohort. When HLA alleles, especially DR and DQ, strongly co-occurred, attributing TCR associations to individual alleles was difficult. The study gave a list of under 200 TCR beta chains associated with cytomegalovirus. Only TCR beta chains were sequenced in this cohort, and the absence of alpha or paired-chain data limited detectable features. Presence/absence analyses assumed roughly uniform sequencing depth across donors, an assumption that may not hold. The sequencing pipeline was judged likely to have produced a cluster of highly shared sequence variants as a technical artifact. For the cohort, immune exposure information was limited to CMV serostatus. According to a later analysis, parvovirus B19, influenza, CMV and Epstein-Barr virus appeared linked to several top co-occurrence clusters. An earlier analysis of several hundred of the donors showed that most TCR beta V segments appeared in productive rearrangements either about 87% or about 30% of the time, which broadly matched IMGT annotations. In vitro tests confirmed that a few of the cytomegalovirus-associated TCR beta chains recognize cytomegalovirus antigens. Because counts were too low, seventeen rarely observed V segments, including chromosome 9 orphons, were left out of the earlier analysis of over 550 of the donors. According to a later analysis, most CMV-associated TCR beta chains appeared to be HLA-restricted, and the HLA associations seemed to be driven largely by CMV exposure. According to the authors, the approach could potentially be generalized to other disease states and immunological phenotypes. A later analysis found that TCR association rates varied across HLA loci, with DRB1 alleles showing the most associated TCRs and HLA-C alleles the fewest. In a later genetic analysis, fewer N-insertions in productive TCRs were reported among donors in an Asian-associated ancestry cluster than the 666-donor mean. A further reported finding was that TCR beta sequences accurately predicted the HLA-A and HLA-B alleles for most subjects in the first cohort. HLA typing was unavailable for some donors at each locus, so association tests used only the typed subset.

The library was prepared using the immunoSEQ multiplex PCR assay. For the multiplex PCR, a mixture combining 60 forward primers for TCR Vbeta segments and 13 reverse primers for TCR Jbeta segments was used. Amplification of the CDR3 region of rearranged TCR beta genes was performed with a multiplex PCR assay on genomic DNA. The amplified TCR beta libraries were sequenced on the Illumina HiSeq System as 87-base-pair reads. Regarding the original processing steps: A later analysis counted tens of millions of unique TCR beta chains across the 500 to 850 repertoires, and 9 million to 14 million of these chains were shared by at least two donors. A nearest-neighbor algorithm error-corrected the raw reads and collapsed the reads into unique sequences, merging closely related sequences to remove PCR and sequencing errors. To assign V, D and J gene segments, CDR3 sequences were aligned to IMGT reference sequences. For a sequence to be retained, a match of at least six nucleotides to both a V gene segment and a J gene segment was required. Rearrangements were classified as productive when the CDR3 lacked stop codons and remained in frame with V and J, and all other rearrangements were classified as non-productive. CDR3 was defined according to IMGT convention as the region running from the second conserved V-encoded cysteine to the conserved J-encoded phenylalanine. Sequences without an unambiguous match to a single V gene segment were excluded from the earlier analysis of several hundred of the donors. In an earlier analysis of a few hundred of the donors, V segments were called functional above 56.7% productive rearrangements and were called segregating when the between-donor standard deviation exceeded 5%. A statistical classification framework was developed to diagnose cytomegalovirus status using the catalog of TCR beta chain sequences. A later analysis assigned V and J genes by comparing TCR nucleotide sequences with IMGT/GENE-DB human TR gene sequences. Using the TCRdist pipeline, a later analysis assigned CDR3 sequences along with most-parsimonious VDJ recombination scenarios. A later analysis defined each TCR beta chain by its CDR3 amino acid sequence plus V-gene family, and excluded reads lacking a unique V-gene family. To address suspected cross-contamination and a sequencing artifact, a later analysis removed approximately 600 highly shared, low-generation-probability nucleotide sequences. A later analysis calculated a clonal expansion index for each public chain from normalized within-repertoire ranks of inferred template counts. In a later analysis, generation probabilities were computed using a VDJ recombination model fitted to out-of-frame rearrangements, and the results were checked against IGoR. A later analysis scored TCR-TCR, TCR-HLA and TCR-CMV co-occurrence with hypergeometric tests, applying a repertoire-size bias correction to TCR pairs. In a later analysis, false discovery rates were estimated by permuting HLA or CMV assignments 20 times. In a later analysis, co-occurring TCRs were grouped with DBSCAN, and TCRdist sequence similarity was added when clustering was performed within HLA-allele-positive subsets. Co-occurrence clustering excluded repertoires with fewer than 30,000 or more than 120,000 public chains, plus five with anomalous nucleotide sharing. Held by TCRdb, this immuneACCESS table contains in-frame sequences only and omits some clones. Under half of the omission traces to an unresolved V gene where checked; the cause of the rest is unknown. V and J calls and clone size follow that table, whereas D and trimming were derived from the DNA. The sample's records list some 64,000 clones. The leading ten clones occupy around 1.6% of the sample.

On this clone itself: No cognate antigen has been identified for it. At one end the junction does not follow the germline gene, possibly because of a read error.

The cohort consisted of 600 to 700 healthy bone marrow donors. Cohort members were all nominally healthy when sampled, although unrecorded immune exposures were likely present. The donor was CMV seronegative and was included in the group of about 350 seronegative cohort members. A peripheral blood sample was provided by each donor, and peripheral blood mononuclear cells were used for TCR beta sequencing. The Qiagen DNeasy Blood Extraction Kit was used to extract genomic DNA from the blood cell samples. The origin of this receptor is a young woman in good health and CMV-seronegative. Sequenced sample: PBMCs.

In nucleotides, the sequence is TGTGCCGGGAGTGGGACAGGGGTCAACACCGGGGAGCTGTTTTTT. This is translated as CAGSGTGVNTGELFF. The receptor chain draws on TRBV30 and TRBJ2-2; 10 central nucleotides agree with TRBD1. As encoded in the germline V gene (reference sequence), CDR1 is GTSNPN while CDR2 is SVGIG. Including cysteine and phenylalanine, the CDR3 has 15 amino acids. Solely the CDR3 DNA is kept, with 45 bases framed from the first base.